This entry lists 11 T cell receptor beta chains sequenced from one sample in a study of blood T cell repertoires in COVID-19 (TCRdb year 2020). The library was built by means of the immunoSEQ multiplex PCR assay. TCRdb's version of the immuneACCESS table is confined to in-frame rearrangements and falls short of the full clone set. An unresolved V gene accounts for under half of the shortfall where checked; the remainder is of unknown origin. This sample has under 200,000 clones in its table, and about 83% of those were observed once. Around 2.7% of the sample is taken by the ten largest. The specimen sequenced was peripheral blood. These TCRs come from an elderly woman with COVID-19, enrolled during active disease.

J is TRBJ2-5 and V is TRBV5-1; no definite D call. Deletions cut 1 base from V and 5 bases from J, with 6 bases between. Germline V CDR1 and CDR2: SGHRS, YFSETQ. CDR3 size: 12 residues. This CDR3 reads CASSLNEETQYF. In DNA form, the CDR3 reads TGCGCCAGCAGCTTGAACGAGGAGACCCAGTACTTC.

This chain joins TRBV27 and TRBJ1-2; D might be TRBD1 (5 bases). V lost 2 bases and J lost 5, with 18 bases in between. Germline lookup yields CDR1 MNHEY and CDR2 SMNVEV (reference sequence). The CDR3 length is 16 residues. CDR3 coding DNA: TGTGCCAGCAGTTTAAGCCGGGGCGGGGCGAATTATGGCTACACCTTC. Translating it yields CASSLSRGGANYGYTF.

This chain connects TRBV4-2 to TRBJ1-3; TRBD1 is a possible D gene (5 bases). Per the germline V gene, CDR1 is LGHNA and CDR2 is YNFKEQ. The V end lost 2 bases, the J end lost 3 bases, and 17 bases lay between the germline ends. The CDR3 has 17 residues. The CDR3 DNA is TGTGCCAGCAGCCAACAAGCCCCGGGGGAAAGTGGAAACACCATATATTTT. Amino acid sequence: CASSQQAPGESGNTIYF.

The V gene is TRBV29-1, the J gene TRBJ2-1, with 10 bases fitting TRBD2. V shed 5 bases, J shed 3 bases, and the junction held 7 bases outside the gene matches. CDR3 length equals 15 residues. Germline V gene data show CDR1 as SQVTM and CDR2 as ANQGSEA. CDR3 loop: CSVTHRTSGYNEQFF. The CDR3 region has the DNA TGCAGCGTTACCCACCGGACTAGCGGCTACAATGAGCAGTTCTTC.

The gene calls are TRBV7-2 and TRBJ2-7, with D hard to call. Germline V gene sequence: CDR1 SGHTA, CDR2 FQGNSA. V lost 8 bases and J lost 1, with 9 bases in between. The CDR3 has 12 residues. CDR3 in DNA: TGTGCCAGCCGACGGGTATCCTACGAGCAGTACTTC. Residues: CASRRVSYEQYF.

J is TRBJ2-5 and V is TRBV5-1; a possible D gene is TRBD1 (6 bases). The CDR3 is made up of 14 amino acids. Deletions cut 2 bases from V and 5 bases from J, with 13 bases between. Germline V CDR1 and CDR2: SGHRS, YFSETQ. This CDR3 is CASSFVGALETQYF. The CDR3 coding sequence is TGCGCCAGCAGCTTTGTGGGGGCCCTTGAGACCCAGTACTTC.

This rearrangement joins TRBV10-1 to TRBJ1-5, with D unclear. The germline V gene has CDR1 WNHNN and CDR2 SYGVQD (reference sequence). V lost 2 bases, J lost 9 bases, and 11 bases lay in between. This CDR3 is 13 amino acids long. The CDR3 here is CASSENEGTPQHF. The CDR3 DNA reads TGCGCCAGCAGTGAGAACGAGGGCACGCCCCAGCATTTT.

The genes are TRBV3-1 (or the pseudogene TRBV3-2) and TRBJ1-5, with 8 positions matching TRBD1. Losses at the gene ends were 4 bases for V and 10 bases for J; bases not matched to a gene: 9. Germline CDR1 LGHDT, CDR2 YNNKEL (reference sequence). This CDR3 has 14 residues. The CDR3 region has the DNA TGTGCCAGCAGCCCACAGGGGGTCGTAAATCCCCAGCATTTT. Its translation: CASSPQGVVNPQHF.

The rearrangement uses TRBV5-4 and TRBJ2-4; 8 positions match TRBD2. The germline V gene encodes CDR1 SGHNT and CDR2 YYREEE (reference sequence). Trimming removed 5 bases from V and 1 base from J; junction bases left unmatched: 5. This CDR3 region has 15 residues. CDR3 in amino acids: CASSPTSVAKNIQYF. CDR3 sequence (DNA): TGTGCCAGCAGTCCGACTAGCGTGGCCAAAAACATTCAGTACTTC.

The chain joins TRBV19 to TRBJ2-5; no clear D. Germline V gene sequence: CDR1 LNHDA, CDR2 SQIVND (reference sequence). The V and J ends lost 3 bases and 1 base respectively, with 6 bases between them. The CDR3 sequence is 13 residues long. CDR3 residues: CASSMRLQETQYF. The CDR3 nucleotides are TGTGCCAGTAGTATGAGGCTCCAAGAGACCCAGTACTTC.

The chain joins TRBV6-5 to TRBJ1-1; 10 bases are a match to TRBD1. The CDR3 covers 15 residues. V shed 0 bases, J shed 3 bases, and the junction held 1 base outside the gene matches. The germline V gene encodes CDR1 MNHEY and CDR2 SVGAGI. CDR3 coding DNA: TGTGCCAGCAGTTACTCTGGACAGGGGGACACTGAAGCTTTCTTT. It codes for CASSYSGQGDTEAFF.